The clone carrying this T cell receptor beta chain was detected only a few times. Its antigen is as yet unknown. The sample comes from a study of T cells after yellow fever vaccination. Study-wide background: Those fractions that held only low numbers of cells were prepared using the SMART-Seq v4 Ultra Low Input RNA kit.

General study findings and limits: Weaker in magnitude, the secondary response showed a faster peak on day 5 versus 15.

The CDR3 is 19 residues long. 5'RACE template switching generated TCR cDNA, adding a universal primer site and UMIs. One entry per CDR3 protein results from TCRdb running MiXCR on the 5' RACE reads. This table has approximately 580,000 distinct CDR3 sequences, roughly 17% appearing once. This TCR came from a man aged 18-30 years who received the YFV17D yellow fever vaccine. The J gene is TRBJ2-7, the V gene TRBV21-1; TRBD1, the table's D call, was not compared with the DNA. TRBV21-1 is a pseudogene locus. Sequenced here: PBMCs, sampled 5 days after the first yellow fever vaccination. The CDR3 coding sequence is TGTGCCAGCAGCTCCCGGGGACCCGCCCGGACAGGGCCGGCTCTCGAGCAGTACTTC. Protein: CASSSRGPARTGPALEQYF.